Below are 32 T cell receptor beta chains sequenced from a single sample in a study of blood T cell repertoires in COVID-19 (TCRdb year 2020). The library was generated by the immunoSEQ multiplex PCR assay. The table was pulled from immuneACCESS by TCRdb, which kept in-frame rearrangements only. Such tables lose some clones; where checked, under half of the loss comes from unresolved V genes, and the rest has no known cause. The sample table lists about 470,000 clones, around 90% of them with a count of one. The ten most abundant clones make up under 0.85% of the sample. Sequencing was carried out using PBMCs or T cells enriched from blood (not recorded which). The receptor source for this set is a woman aged 18-29 years who had recovered from COVID-19.

This clone is a singleton in its sample. This rearrangement joins TRBV7-8 to TRBJ1-3; D gene uncertain. Germline V gene sequence: CDR1 SGHVS, CDR2 FQNEAQ. The V gene lost 1 base and the J gene lost 0 bases, with 7 bases spanning the gap. This CDR3 has 15 residues. CDR3: CASSLGGRSGNTIYF. For the CDR3, the DNA is TGTGCCAGCAGCTTAGGAGGGCGCTCTGGAAACACCATATATTTT.

This rearrangement joins TRBV4-1 to TRBJ1-2; 12 bases agree with TRBD1. The V and J ends lost 4 bases and 8 bases, in that order; junction bases with no gene match: 14. Germline assignment: CDR1 MGHRA and CDR2 YSYEKL. The CDR3 is made up of 17 amino acids. CDR3 in amino acids: CASSPREGTGGGKGYTF. The DNA of the CDR3 is TGCGCCAGCAGCCCGAGGGAGGGGACAGGGGGCGGGAAGGGCTACACCTTC.

The CDR3 nucleotides are TGCGCCAGCAGCTCGGGACAGGGGGTACGCTATGGCTACACCTTC. Its protein product is CASSSGQGVRYGYTF. The rearrangement uses TRBV5-1 and TRBJ1-2; 11 bases map to TRBD1. CDR3 size: 15 residues. Trimming removed 3 bases from V and 4 bases from J; junction bases left unmatched: 5. Germline CDR1 SGHRS, CDR2 YFSETQ.

The V gene is TRBV4-2, the J gene TRBJ2-5, with 12 bases aligning to TRBD2. The CDR3 totals 15 residues. J lost 4 bases, V lost 4 bases, and 4 bases had no gene match. Germline CDR1 and CDR2: LGHNA and YNFKEQ. The CDR3 bases are TGTGCCAGCAGCCCGACTAGCGGGGGTTTAGAGACCCAGTACTTC. Translation gives CASSPTSGGLETQYF.

The rearrangement uses TRBV2 and TRBJ1-2; D possibly corresponds to TRBD1 (5 bases). The CDR3 covers 15 residues. Deletions cut 2 bases from V and 8 bases from J, with 18 bases between. The V gene's germline CDR1 is SNHLY and CDR2 FYNNEI. CDR3 sequence reads: CASSESTWGVEGYTF. In nucleotides, the CDR3 is TGTGCCAGCAGTGAATCGACTTGGGGGGTGGAGGGCTACACCTTC.

The chain couples TRBV5-4 to TRBJ1-2; tentatively, D is TRBD1 (5 bases). The CDR3 has 14 amino acids. Trimming shortened V by 0 bases and J by 8 bases, and 14 bases separated the two germline ends. CDR1 is SGHNT and CDR2 is YYREEE in the germline V gene (reference sequence). DNA for the CDR3: TGTGCCAGCAGCTTGGTAACCCAGGGTGGGGGCTACACCTTC. It codes for CASSLVTQGGGYTF.

The chain recombines TRBV19 with TRBJ1-5; TRBD1 is a possible D gene (6 bases). Per the germline V gene, CDR1 is LNHDA and CDR2 is SQIVND (reference sequence). V dropped 6 bases and J dropped 2 bases, with 20 bases sitting between them. The CDR3 has 17 amino acids. The CDR3 loop is CASSQFVGSGGNQPQHF. The CDR3 DNA reads as TGTGCCAGTAGCCAATTCGTGGGGTCAGGGGGCAATCAGCCCCAGCATTTT. Full variable domain (rest looked up from reference TRBV19 and TRBJ1-5): DGGITQSPKYLFRKEGQNVTLSCEQNLNHDAMYWYRQDPGQGLRLIYYSQIVNDFQKGDIAEGYSVSREKKESFPLTVTSAQKNPTAFYLCASSQFVGSGGNQPQHFGDGTRLSIL.

The chain joins TRBV5-1 to TRBJ1-5; D not resolved. The V gene lost 2 bases and the J gene lost 1 base, with 4 bases spanning the gap. CDR3 length: 13 residues. The germline V gene has CDR1 SGHRS and CDR2 YFSETQ. CDR3 coding DNA: TGCGCCAGCAGCTTCGGGAGCAATCAGCCCCAGCATTTT. Protein sequence: CASSFGSNQPQHF.

The chain joins TRBV5-5 to TRBJ1-5; TRBD1 might be the D (5 bases). V dropped 0 bases and J dropped 4 bases, with 11 bases sitting between them. This CDR3 contains 15 residues. Per germline, CDR1 SGHKS and CDR2 YYEKEE (reference sequence). CDR3 coding DNA: TGTGCCAGCAGCTTGGTGGGGTCAGGGAATCAGCCCCAGCATTTT. Translation gives CASSLVGSGNQPQHF.

The genes are TRBV7-2 and TRBJ1-6; D remains ambiguous. Germline V gene data show CDR1 as SGHTA and CDR2 as FQGNSA. The V end was cut by 3 bases, the J end by 7 bases, with 7 bases between. CDR3 size: 13 residues. The CDR3, as DNA: TGTGCCAGCAGCTTGCAGGTCAATTCACCCCTCCACTTT. This translates into CASSLQVNSPLHF.

As regards this clone: The sample holds other DNA sequences that translate to the same CDR3. This chain uses TRBV12-3 or TRBV12-4 with TRBJ2-7; no clear D gene. CDR3 size: 12 residues. The V gene lost 3 bases and the J gene lost 4 bases, with 7 bases spanning the gap. The CDR3 reads CASSFSGYEQYF. As DNA, the CDR3 is TGTGCCAGCAGTTTTTCAGGATACGAGCAGTACTTC.

This chain joins TRBV4-1 and TRBJ1-2; the D is unclear. This CDR3 is built from 12 residues. In germline, CDR1 is MGHRA, CDR2 YSYEKL. V was trimmed by 3 bases and J by 3 bases, leaving 5 bases between them. This CDR3 is CASSQAYYGYTF. CDR3 sequence (DNA): TGCGCCAGCAGCCAGGCATACTATGGCTACACCTTC.

This clone has only one observation. The rearrangement uses TRBV18 and TRBJ1-1; D is possibly TRBD1 (5 bases). V was shortened by 3 bases and J by 5 bases, with 10 bases between the two germline ends. Germline V CDR1 and CDR2: KGHSH, LQKENI. The CDR3 covers 13 residues. CDR3 nucleotide sequence: TGTGCCAGCTCACCGATGTCAGGGACTGAAGCTTTCTTT. This codes for CASSPMSGTEAFF.

This chain joins TRBV29-1 and TRBJ1-1, with a tentative D call TRBD1 (5 bases). Per the germline V gene, CDR1 is SQVTM and CDR2 is ANQGSEA. Trimming cost V 2 bases and J 4 bases, with 17 bases left between them. CDR3 length equals 15 residues. The CDR3 bases are TGCAGCGTTGAAAGGAGGGTCGACACAGGCACTGAAGCTTTCTTT. Protein product: CSVERRVDTGTEAFF.

V gene TRBV5-1 combines with J gene TRBJ2-6, with D unresolved. V was shortened by 4 bases and J by 0 bases, with 8 bases between the two germline ends. The CDR3 runs 15 residues. Germline V gene data show CDR1 as SGHRS and CDR2 as YFSETQ. The CDR3 DNA reads TGCGCCAGCAGCCCTTATTCCTCTGGGGCCAACGTCCTGACTTTC. This codes for CASSPYSSGANVLTF.

This chain connects TRBV6-4 to TRBJ1-6; the D gene is possibly TRBD1 (5 bases). The CDR3 covers 18 residues. Germline CDR1 MRHNA, CDR2 SNTAGT. V was pared by 0 bases and J by 3 bases, with 15 bases between. This CDR3 reads CASSDSIFNRIYNSPLHF. Written as DNA, the CDR3 is TGTGCCAGCAGTGACTCTATCTTTAACAGGATCTATAATTCACCCCTCCACTTT.

V and J are TRBV29-1 and TRBJ2-3; 10 positions agree with TRBD2. The CDR3 is 19 residues long. Trimming took 3 bases from V and 4 from J; bases not matched to a gene: 19. In germline, CDR1 is SQVTM, CDR2 ANQGSEA. CDR3 nucleotides: TGCAGCGTTGATAATTCGAGGGGAAGCGGGGGGGCCTCGGCAGATACGCAGTATTTT. Amino acids: CSVDNSRGSGGASADTQYF.

This clone appeared a single time. This chain joins TRBV2 and TRBJ2-3; D might be TRBD2 (7 bases). CDR1 and CDR2 (germline): SNHLY, FYNNEI. The V gene lost 4 bases and the J gene lost 4 bases, with 18 bases spanning the gap. The CDR3 spans 16 residues. CDR3: CASSVLLGGGSDTQYF. CDR3 in DNA: TGTGCCAGCAGTGTACTACTAGGGGGGGGTTCAGATACGCAGTATTTT. The full variable domain, in which reference TRBV2 and TRBJ2-3 provide the parts outside the CDR3, is EPEVTQTPSHQVTQMGQEVILRCVPISNHLYFYWYRQILGQKVEFLVSFYNNEISEKSEIFDDQFSVERPDGSNFTLKIRSTKLEDSAMYFCASSVLLGGGSDTQYFGPGTRLTVL.

The chain joins TRBV7-9 to TRBJ1-2; a weak D match, TRBD1 (6 bases). This CDR3 is 16 amino acids long. Germline loops: CDR1 SEHNR, CDR2 FQNEAQ (reference sequence). The ends were cut back, 5 bases at V and 3 bases at J, with 19 bases in the middle. The CDR3 is CASSPMGAGADYGYTF. The CDR3 nucleotides are TGTGCCAGCAGCCCCATGGGGGCGGGGGCCGACTATGGCTACACCTTC. Using reference TRBV7-9 and TRBJ1-2 for the parts outside the CDR3, the full variable domain is DTGVSQNPRHKITKRGQNVTFRCDPISEHNRLYWYRQTLGQGPEFLTYFQNEAQLEKSRLLSDRFSAERPKGSFSTLEIQRTEQGDSAMYLCASSPMGAGADYGYTFGSGTRLTVV.

On this clone itself: Other DNA sequences in this sample translate to the same CDR3. The chain combines TRBV6-5 with TRBJ2-7, with D unclear. This CDR3 region has 12 residues. The germline V gene has CDR1 MNHEY and CDR2 SVGAGI. Trimming took off 5 bases at V and 4 bases at J, with 9 bases between the two ends. This CDR3 is CASSRGSYEQYF. The DNA for the CDR3 is TGTGCCAGCAGTCGAGGTTCGTACGAGCAGTACTTC.

V is TRBV16 and J is TRBJ1-6; D unclear. The CDR3 runs 16 residues. Germline V gene sequence: CDR1 KGHSY, CDR2 FQNENV. Trimming left V 0 bases short and J 7 bases short, with 13 bases between. CDR3 region: CASSQSPDPGNSPLHF. Here the CDR3 DNA reads TGTGCCAGCAGCCAATCCCCTGATCCAGGCAATTCACCCCTCCACTTT. Complete variable domain (other parts from reference TRBV16 and TRBJ1-6): GEEVAQTPKHLVRGEGQKAKLYCAPIKGHSYVFWYQQVLKNEFKFLISFQNENVFDETGMPKERFSAKCLPNSPCSLEIQATKLEDSAVYFCASSQSPDPGNSPLHFGNGTRLTVT.

This sequence joins TRBV11-2 and TRBJ1-3, with 11 bases that match TRBD1. This CDR3 contains 17 residues. V lost 8 bases, J lost 0 bases, and 9 bases stayed unmatched. Germline V lookup: CDR1 SGHAT, CDR2 FQNNGV. CDR3 nucleotides: TGTGCCAGCCGACCGGGGACAGGGGGTAGCTCTGGAAACACCATATATTTT. Translating it yields CASRPGTGGSSGNTIYF.

The chain recombines TRBV19 with TRBJ1-5; tentatively, D is TRBD1 (5 bases). The CDR3 has 15 amino acids. Deletions cut 8 bases from V and 6 bases from J, with 20 bases between. CDR1 LNHDA and CDR2 SQIVND come from the germline V gene (reference sequence). CDR3: CASSPLGLGGQPQHF. CDR3 nucleotides: TGTGCCAGTTCTCCCTTGGGGCTGGGAGGTCAGCCCCAGCATTTT.

This CDR3 reads CASSLGPIDYGYTF. The CDR3 DNA is TGTGCCAGCAGCTTAGGGCCGATTGACTATGGCTACACCTTC. This rearrangement joins TRBV7-3 to TRBJ1-2, with unresolved D. The V and J ends lost 2 bases and 3 bases respectively, with 10 bases between them. Germline V gene sequence: CDR1 SGHTA, CDR2 FQGTGA. The CDR3 runs to 14 residues.

The chain has TRBV7-2 and TRBJ1-1, with 9 bases aligning to TRBD1. J was trimmed by 3 bases and V by 6 bases; bases with no gene match: 5. CDR1 is SGHTA, CDR2 FQGNSA, per germline. The CDR3 spans 14 residues. The CDR3 loop is CASRPDRGYTEAFF. The CDR3 region has the DNA TGTGCCAGCAGACCGGACAGGGGCTACACTGAAGCTTTCTTT.

V is TRBV28 and J is TRBJ1-1; possible D gene TRBD1, 5 bases. V was shortened by 3 bases and J by 2 bases, with 13 bases between the two germline ends. Germline CDR1 and CDR2: MDHEN and SYDVKM. The CDR3 length is 15 residues. The CDR3 sequence: CASSFLQDTNTEAFF. Here the CDR3 DNA reads TGTGCCAGCAGTTTTCTCCAGGACACAAACACTGAAGCTTTCTTT.

The rearrangement joins TRBV3-1 (or the pseudogene TRBV3-2) to TRBJ2-3; the match to TRBD2 covers 8 bases. This CDR3 has 16 amino acids. Germline CDR1 and CDR2: LGHDT and YNNKEL (reference sequence). V gave up 1 base and J gave up 6 bases; unmatched junction bases: 9. The CDR3 sequence is CASSQALAGRRDTQYF. Here the CDR3 DNA reads TGTGCCAGCAGCCAAGCTCTAGCGGGTCGACGGGATACGCAGTATTTT.

The chain recombines TRBV28 with TRBJ2-1, with 8 bases identical to TRBD1. This CDR3 has 15 amino acids. V dropped 3 bases and J dropped 6; count of bases not matched to a gene: 7. Germline V lookup: CDR1 MDHEN, CDR2 SYDVKM. The CDR3 sequence is CASSLTGDDVNEQFF. The DNA for the CDR3 is TGTGCCAGCAGTTTGACAGGGGATGATGTCAATGAGCAGTTCTTC.

The chain employs TRBV20-1 and TRBJ2-3; 9 nucleotides agree with TRBD2. V shed 3 bases, J shed 6 bases, and the junction held 13 bases outside the gene matches. The V gene's germline CDR1 is DFQATT and CDR2 SNEGSKA (reference sequence). This CDR3 region has 16 residues. The CDR3 is CSASHQLAGGRDTQYF. The CDR3 nucleotides read TGCAGTGCTAGTCACCAATTGGCGGGGGGGAGGGATACGCAGTATTTT.

V gene TRBV24-1 combines with J gene TRBJ2-2; D is ambiguous. Germline V lookup: CDR1 KGHDR, CDR2 SFDVKD. The V and J ends lost 6 bases and 0 bases respectively, with 7 bases between them. The CDR3 is made up of 14 amino acids. The CDR3 coding sequence is TGTGCCACCAGTCAGGTAACGAACACCGGGGAGCTGTTTTTT. Amino acids: CATSQVTNTGELFF.

The chain uses TRBV7-2 and TRBJ1-3; 7 bases agree with TRBD1. The CDR3 is 15 amino acids. Germline V gene lookup returns CDR1 SGHTA and CDR2 FQGNSA. J gave up 5 bases and V 1 base, and 5 bases lay outside the gene matches. The CDR3 sequence is CASSLGWDRRNTIYF. The CDR3 DNA sequence: TGTGCCAGCAGCTTAGGTTGGGACAGACGAAACACCATATATTTT.

Note on this clone: Its ends do not fully match the called genes, so a read error is possible. The chain has TRBV27 and TRBJ2-5; D is perhaps TRBD1 (6 bases). This CDR3 region has 10 residues. Germline V CDR1 and CDR2: MNHEY, SMNVEV (reference sequence). DNA of the CDR3: TGTGCCAGCGGGACACAGGGAAGGAACTTC. The encoded protein is CASGTQGRNF.